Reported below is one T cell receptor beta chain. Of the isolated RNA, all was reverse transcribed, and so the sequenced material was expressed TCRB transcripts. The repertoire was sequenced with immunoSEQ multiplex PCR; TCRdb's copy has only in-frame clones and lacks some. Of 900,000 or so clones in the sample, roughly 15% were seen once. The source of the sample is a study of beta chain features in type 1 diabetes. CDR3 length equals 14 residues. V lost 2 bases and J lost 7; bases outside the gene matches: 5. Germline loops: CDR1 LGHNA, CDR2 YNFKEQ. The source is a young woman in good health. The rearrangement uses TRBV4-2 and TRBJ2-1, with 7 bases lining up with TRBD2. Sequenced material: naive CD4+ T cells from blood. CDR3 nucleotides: TGTGCCAGCAGCCAACCTCCGGGGGGTAATGAGCAGTTCTTC. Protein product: CASSQPPGGNEQFF.